One and the same sample provided the 7 T cell receptor beta chains below, sequenced in a study of blood T cell repertoires in COVID-19. The table came from immunoSEQ multiplex PCR; TCRdb's copy has only in-frame clones and leaves some out. The sample carries roughly 57,000 clones, around 89% recorded once. Material for sequencing was peripheral blood. These TCRs come from a human donor in a cohort sampled during active COVID-19.

This CDR3 reads CAWIGGGPSSYNSPLHF. CDR3 bases: TGTGCCTGGATTGGTGGGGGCCCTAGCTCCTATAATTCACCCCTCCACTTT. The rearrangement joins TRBV30 to TRBJ1-6, with D possibly matching TRBD1 (6 bases). Germline CDR1 GTSNPN, CDR2 SVGIG (reference sequence). Trimming removed 4 bases at V and 0 bases at J, with 16 bases between. The CDR3 loop spans 17 amino acids.

J is TRBJ2-6 and V is TRBV7-3, with TRBD1 matching 9 bases. The V gene's germline CDR1 is SGHTA and CDR2 FQGTGA. V shed 0 bases, J shed 4 bases, and the junction held 4 bases outside the gene matches. The CDR3 loop spans 17 amino acids. CDR3 sequence reads: CASSLTGTGTGANVLTF. The CDR3 DNA reads as TGTGCCAGCAGCTTAACCGGGACAGGGACCGGGGCCAACGTCCTGACTTTC.

V gene TRBV9 combines with J gene TRBJ1-2; D uncertain. There are 16 residues in the CDR3. The V gene lost 0 bases and the J gene lost 7 bases, with 19 bases spanning the gap. The germline V gene encodes CDR1 SGDLS and CDR2 YYNGEE. The CDR3 protein is CASSVGWESAGGGYTF. DNA for the CDR3: TGTGCCAGCAGCGTAGGATGGGAGTCGGCGGGCGGTGGCTACACCTTC.

CDR3 in amino acids: CASSERRGRTGELFF. CDR3 DNA: TGCGCCAGCAGTGAAAGAAGGGGGCGGACCGGGGAGCTGTTTTTT. The V and J genes are TRBV10-2 and TRBJ2-2, with TRBD1 matching 7 bases. V was clipped by 3 bases and J by 5 bases; unmatched bases: 6. The germline V gene encodes CDR1 WSHSY and CDR2 SAAADI. This CDR3 comprises 15 residues.

Concerning this clone itself: Distinct nucleotide sequences in the sample also encode this CDR3. The V call is TRBV18, the J call TRBJ2-7; 12 nucleotides align to TRBD1. From germline, CDR1 is KGHSH and CDR2 LQKENI. The CDR3 extends over 15 amino acids. Trimming cost V 0 bases and J 4 bases; bases outside gene matches: 1. CDR3 sequence reads: CASSPPGQGAYEQYF. The CDR3 DNA reads TGTGCCAGCTCACCACCGGGACAGGGGGCTTACGAGCAGTACTTC.

The CDR3 coding sequence is TGCGCCAGCAGCTTGGGGGGCCTAGCGGCTAGCACAGATACGCAGTATTTT. Protein: CASSLGGLAASTDTQYF. J is TRBJ2-3 and V is TRBV5-1; the match to TRBD2 covers 7 bases. CDR1 and CDR2 from the germline V gene are SGHRS and YFSETQ. V was pared by 0 bases and J by 0 bases, with 7 bases of the junction left unmatched. This CDR3 has 17 amino acids.

V and J are TRBV6-6 and TRBJ1-2, with D possibly TRBD1 on 6 matching bases. CDR1 and CDR2 (germline): MNHNY, SVGAGI (reference sequence). The germline V and J ends were trimmed by 6 bases and 8 bases, with 16 bases remaining between them. The CDR3 contains 13 residues. The CDR3 sequence is CASSRSTGIGYTF. CDR3 nucleotides: TGTGCCAGCAGCCGATCCACAGGGATCGGCTACACCTTC.